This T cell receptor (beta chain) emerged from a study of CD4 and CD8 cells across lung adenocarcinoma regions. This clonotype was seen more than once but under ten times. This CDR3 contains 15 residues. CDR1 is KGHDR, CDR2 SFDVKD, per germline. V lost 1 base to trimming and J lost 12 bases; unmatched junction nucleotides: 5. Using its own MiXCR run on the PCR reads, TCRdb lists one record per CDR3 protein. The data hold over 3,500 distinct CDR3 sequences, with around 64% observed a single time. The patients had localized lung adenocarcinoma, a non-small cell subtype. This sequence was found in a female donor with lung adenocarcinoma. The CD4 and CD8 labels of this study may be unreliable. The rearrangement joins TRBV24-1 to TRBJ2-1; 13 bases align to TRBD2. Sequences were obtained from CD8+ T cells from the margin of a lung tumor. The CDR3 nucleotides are TGTGCCACCAGTGATTTAGGACTAGCGGGAGTCAGGCAGTTCTTC. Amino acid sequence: CATSDLGLAGVRQFF.